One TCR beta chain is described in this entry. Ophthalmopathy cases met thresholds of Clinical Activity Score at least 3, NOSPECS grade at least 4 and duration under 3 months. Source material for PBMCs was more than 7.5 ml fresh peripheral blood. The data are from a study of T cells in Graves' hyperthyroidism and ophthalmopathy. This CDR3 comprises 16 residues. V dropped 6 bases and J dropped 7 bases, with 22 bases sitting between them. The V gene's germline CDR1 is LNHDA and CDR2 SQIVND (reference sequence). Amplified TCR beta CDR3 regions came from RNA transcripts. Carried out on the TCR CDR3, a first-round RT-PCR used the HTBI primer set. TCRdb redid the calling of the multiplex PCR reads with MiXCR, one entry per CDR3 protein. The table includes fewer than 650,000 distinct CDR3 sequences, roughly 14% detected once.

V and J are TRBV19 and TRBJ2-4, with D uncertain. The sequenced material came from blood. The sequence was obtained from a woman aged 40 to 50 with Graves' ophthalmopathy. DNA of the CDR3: TGTGCCAGTAGCAATTCGCCCGGGCCCGGCGGTAACATTCAGTACTTC. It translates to CASSNSPGPGGNIQYF.